This T cell receptor beta chain came from a study of T cell changes during pregnancy in multiple sclerosis. Assay used: immunoSEQ multiplex PCR; TCRdb lists only in-frame clones, some missing. The repertoire includes 35,000 to 40,000 clones, 90% of them detected once, and more than 0.5% sits in the top ten. This CDR3 region has 15 residues. The sample here was CD4+ T cells from peripheral blood mononuclear cells, taken in the second trimester of pregnancy. The source of this sequence is a female donor with multiple sclerosis, enrolled in a pregnancy study. This rearrangement joins TRBV21-1 to TRBJ2-1; the D call of TRBD2 is as the table states it, not checked on the DNA. TRBV21-1 is a documented pseudogene. The CDR3 loop reads CASSKKRESHNEQFF. CDR3 coding DNA: TGTGCCAGCAGCAAGAAGCGGGAGTCTCACAATGAGCAGTTCTTC.